Listed below are T cell receptor beta chains from one sample, sequenced in a study of early stage breast cancer tumors. The method was immunoSEQ multiplex PCR; TCRdb's version includes in-frame clones alone and lacks a portion of them. The table lists some 28,000 clones, less than 85% of them singletons. The specimen sequenced was blood. The receptors were gathered from a person between 60 and 69 years old with breast cancer. Both conserved end residues are part of each CDR3. A D gene is named only where the DNA matches it firmly. Clone sizes are given selectively: once, few, many, or a class where the clone is expanded.

v_call: TRBV7-7
d_call: TRBD2
clone_size: .
j_call: TRBJ2-1
cdr3_aa: CASSLGEGGINEQFF
cdr3_nt: TGTGCTAGCAGCTTAGGGGAGGGCGGGATCAATGAGCAGTTCTTC

v_call: TRBV5-6
d_call: .
clone_size: .
j_call: TRBJ2-4
cdr3_aa: CASAQGGPKNIQYF
cdr3_nt: TGTGCCAGCGCCCAAGGGGGTCCCAAAAACATTCAGTACTTC

v_call: TRBV19
d_call: TRBD2
clone_size: .
j_call: TRBJ2-1
cdr3_aa: CASSIPPQGLAGAWNEQFF
cdr3_nt: TGTGCCAGTAGTATCCCCCCTCAAGGACTAGCGGGGGCTTGGAATGAGCAGTTCTTC

v_call: TRBV5-6
d_call: TRBD1
clone_size: .
j_call: TRBJ1-2
cdr3_aa: CASSWDRGQGYTF
cdr3_nt: TGTGCCAGCAGCTGGGACAGGGGGCAAGGCTACACCTTC

v_call: TRBV5-6
d_call: .
clone_size: .
j_call: TRBJ2-2
cdr3_aa: CASSFRLGELFF
cdr3_nt: TGTGCCAGCAGCTTCCGACTCGGGGAGCTGTTTTTT

v_call: TRBV4-3
d_call: .
clone_size: .
j_call: TRBJ2-2
cdr3_aa: CASSQESTGGSGELFF
cdr3_nt: TGCGCCAGCAGCCAAGAAAGCACTGGCGGTAGCGGGGAGCTGTTTTTT

v_call: TRBV19
d_call: .
clone_size: .
j_call: TRBJ2-5
cdr3_aa: CASSTRHGQETQYF
cdr3_nt: TGTGCCAGTAGTACTCGCCACGGGCAAGAGACCCAGTACTTC

v_call: TRBV6-4
d_call: TRBD2
clone_size: .
j_call: TRBJ2-2
cdr3_aa: CASSSGGGRTGELFF
cdr3_nt: TGTGCCAGCAGCAGCGGGGGAGGGAGAACCGGGGAGCTGTTTTTT

v_call: TRBV5-4
d_call: .
clone_size: few
j_call: TRBJ2-3
cdr3_aa: CASSLQGTDTQYF
cdr3_nt: TGTGCCAGCAGCTTGCAGGGCACAGATACGCAGTATTTT

v_call: TRBV28
d_call: .
clone_size: .
j_call: TRBJ1-2
cdr3_aa: CASSSSPNGYTF
cdr3_nt: TGTGCCAGCAGTTCTAGCCCCAATGGCTACACCTTC

v_call: TRBV5-1
d_call: .
clone_size: once
j_call: TRBJ2-5
cdr3_aa: CASSFEQGRGETQYF
cdr3_nt: TGCGCCAGCAGCTTTGAACAGGGCAGAGGAGAGACCCAGTACTTC

v_call: TRBV6-1
d_call: TRBD1
clone_size: .
j_call: TRBJ1-1
cdr3_aa: CASSWGTGVTEAFF
cdr3_nt: TGTGCCAGCAGCTGGGGGACAGGGGTTACTGAAGCTTTCTTT

v_call: TRBV5-1
d_call: .
clone_size: .
j_call: TRBJ2-7
cdr3_aa: CASSRDYEQYF
cdr3_nt: TGCGCCAGCAGCCGGGACTACGAGCAGTACTTC

v_call: TRBV4-3
d_call: .
clone_size: once
j_call: TRBJ2-7
cdr3_aa: CASSQELASLIMGSYEQYF
cdr3_nt: TGCGCCAGCAGCCAAGAACTCGCTAGCTTAATCATGGGTTCCTACGAGCAGTACTTC

v_call: TRBV7-9
d_call: .
clone_size: .
j_call: TRBJ2-5
cdr3_aa: CASSLVGSAQETQYF
cdr3_nt: TGTGCCAGCAGCTTAGTTGGCAGCGCCCAAGAGACCCAGTACTTC

v_call: TRBV5-6
d_call: .
clone_size: .
j_call: TRBJ2-7
cdr3_aa: CASSAFSGTHEQYF
cdr3_nt: TGTGCCAGCAGCGCATTCTCGGGAACCCACGAGCAGTACTTC

v_call: TRBV5-1
d_call: .
clone_size: .
j_call: TRBJ1-1
cdr3_aa: CASSPAVAEGDTEAFF
cdr3_nt: TGCGCCAGCAGCCCGGCGGTGGCCGAGGGGGACACTGAAGCTTTCTTT

v_call: TRBV5-4
d_call: TRBD2
clone_size: .
j_call: TRBJ2-2
cdr3_aa: CASSAAPGTSGTGELFF
cdr3_nt: TGTGCCAGCAGCGCAGCCCCCGGGACTAGCGGCACCGGGGAGCTGTTTTTT

v_call: TRBV2
d_call: .
clone_size: .
j_call: TRBJ1-2
cdr3_aa: CASNVIPGEANTF
cdr3_nt: TGTGCCAGCAACGTCATCCCAGGGGAAGCAAACACCTTC

v_call: TRBV30
d_call: .
clone_size: .
j_call: TRBJ1-3
cdr3_aa: CAWSGGQLSSGNTIYF
cdr3_nt: TGTGCCTGGAGTGGCGGACAGCTTAGCTCTGGAAACACCATATATTTT

v_call: TRBV5-1
d_call: TRBD1
clone_size: .
j_call: TRBJ2-2
cdr3_aa: CASSLRRQGIFTGELFF
cdr3_nt: TGCGCCAGCAGCTTGAGGCGACAGGGAATATTTACCGGGGAGCTGTTTTTT

v_call: TRBV28
d_call: .
clone_size: .
j_call: TRBJ1-2
cdr3_aa: CASSPSVGSYGYTF
cdr3_nt: TGTGCCAGCAGTCCCAGCGTCGGGAGCTATGGCTACACCTTC

v_call: TRBV5-1
d_call: .
clone_size: .
j_call: TRBJ2-2
cdr3_aa: CASSLLVTIDTGELFF
cdr3_nt: TGCGCCAGCAGCTTACTAGTTACGATCGACACCGGGGAGCTGTTTTTT

v_call: TRBV7-2
d_call: TRBD1
clone_size: .
j_call: TRBJ1-4
cdr3_aa: CASSWDREELFF
cdr3_nt: TGTGCCAGCAGCTGGGACAGGGAAGAACTGTTTTTT

v_call: TRBV7-2
d_call: .
clone_size: .
j_call: TRBJ2-7
cdr3_aa: CASSSPSYEQYF
cdr3_nt: TGTGCCAGCAGCTCTCCGTCCTACGAGCAGTACTTC

v_call: TRBV27
d_call: TRBD1
clone_size: .
j_call: TRBJ2-7
cdr3_aa: CASTGTGSYEQYF
cdr3_nt: TGTGCCAGCACCGGGACAGGGTCATACGAGCAGTACTTC

v_call: TRBV30
d_call: .
clone_size: .
j_call: TRBJ2-3
cdr3_aa: CAWSVLTDTQYF
cdr3_nt: TGTGCCTGGAGTGTACTAACAGATACGCAGTATTTT

v_call: TRBV7-9
d_call: .
clone_size: .
j_call: TRBJ2-2
cdr3_aa: CASSLLKNTGELFF
cdr3_nt: TGTGCCAGCAGCTTACTTAAGAACACCGGGGAGCTGTTTTTT

v_call: TRBV5-1
d_call: TRBD2
clone_size: .
j_call: TRBJ2-5
cdr3_aa: CASSLLAGEETQYF
cdr3_nt: TGCGCCAGCAGCCTATTAGCGGGAGAAGAGACCCAGTACTTC

v_call: TRBV11-2
d_call: TRBD2
clone_size: few
j_call: TRBJ2-2
cdr3_aa: CASSLSGRRAGELFF
cdr3_nt: TGTGCCAGCAGCCTTAGCGGGAGACGCGCCGGGGAGCTGTTTTTT

v_call: TRBV7-2
d_call: TRBD2
clone_size: .
j_call: TRBJ2-7
cdr3_aa: CASSPASGRRDGEQYF
cdr3_nt: TGTGCCAGCAGCCCTGCCAGCGGGAGGAGAGATGGTGAGCAGTACTTC

v_call: TRBV6-5
d_call: TRBD2
clone_size: few
j_call: TRBJ2-7
cdr3_aa: CASSYTGLAGPYEQYF
cdr3_nt: TGTGCCAGCAGTTACACGGGACTAGCGGGACCCTACGAGCAGTACTTC

v_call: TRBV5-1
d_call: .
clone_size: .
j_call: TRBJ2-3
cdr3_aa: CASSLGTASTDTQYF
cdr3_nt: TGCGCCAGCAGCTTGGGGACTGCTAGCACAGATACGCAGTATTTT

v_call: TRBV2
d_call: TRBD2
clone_size: .
j_call: TRBJ2-5
cdr3_aa: CASSPWASGSSETQYF
cdr3_nt: TGTGCCAGCAGTCCGTGGGCTAGCGGGAGTTCAGAGACCCAGTACTTC

v_call: TRBV6-6
d_call: TRBD1
clone_size: .
j_call: TRBJ2-5
cdr3_aa: CASRQDRGSGGTQYF
cdr3_nt: TGTGCCAGCAGGCAGGACAGGGGATCCGGGGGGACCCAGTACTTC

v_call: TRBV5-1
d_call: TRBD1
clone_size: .
j_call: TRBJ1-1
cdr3_aa: CASSLIRQGEDEAFF
cdr3_nt: TGCGCCAGCAGCTTAATAAGACAGGGGGAGGACGAAGCTTTCTTT

v_call: TRBV7-2
d_call: .
clone_size: once
j_call: TRBJ1-1
cdr3_aa: CASSFGGDTEAFF
cdr3_nt: TGTGCCAGCAGCTTCGGGGGGGACACTGAAGCTTTCTTT

v_call: TRBV9
d_call: TRBD2
clone_size: .
j_call: TRBJ2-1
cdr3_aa: CASSVRGLAEYNEQFF
cdr3_nt: TGTGCCAGCAGCGTTAGGGGACTAGCGGAATACAATGAGCAGTTCTTC

v_call: TRBV19
d_call: TRBD1
clone_size: .
j_call: TRBJ1-3
cdr3_aa: CASSALRTGRPSRIYF
cdr3_nt: TGTGCCAGTAGTGCCCTCCGGACAGGACGTCCGTCCCGCATATATTTT

v_call: TRBV19
d_call: TRBD2
clone_size: .
j_call: TRBJ2-1
cdr3_aa: CASSPLAGLTYNEQFF
cdr3_nt: TGTGCCAGTAGCCCCTTAGCGGGACTAACCTACAATGAGCAGTTCTTC

v_call: TRBV10-3
d_call: .
clone_size: .
j_call: TRBJ1-1
cdr3_aa: CAISADSEAFF
cdr3_nt: TGTGCCATCAGTGCGGACAGTGAAGCTTTCTTT

v_call: TRBV9
d_call: TRBD1
clone_size: .
j_call: TRBJ1-2
cdr3_aa: CASSVDGQGVGGYTF
cdr3_nt: TGTGCCAGCAGCGTAGATGGACAGGGGGTAGGGGGCTACACCTTC

v_call: TRBV25-1
d_call: TRBD1
clone_size: .
j_call: TRBJ2-3
cdr3_aa: CASSDPGRGPTDTQYF
cdr3_nt: TGTGCCAGCAGTGATCCAGGCAGGGGGCCGACAGATACGCAGTATTTT

v_call: TRBV4-3
d_call: TRBD1
clone_size: once
j_call: TRBJ2-3
cdr3_aa: CASSQGPGQGVTQYF
cdr3_nt: TGCGCCAGCAGCCAGGGTCCGGGACAGGGGGTTACGCAGTATTTT